A selection of T cell receptor beta chains follows, all from one sample in a study of control samples from healthy donors and cancer patients. Sequencing used immunoSEQ multiplex PCR; TCRdb keeps in-frame clones, though not all of them. The data show about 130,000 clones, roughly 92% seen once. The specimen was blood. The receptors come from a man between 18 and 29 years old in good health. The CDR3 runs from the conserved cysteine through the conserved F or W. A D gene is named only where the DNA matches it firmly.

d_call v_call cdr3_aa
TRBD1 TRBV30 CAWSVDRGLYGYTF
. TRBV5-4 CASSRRGRYEQYF
. TRBV4-1 CASSQIWRSPDTQYF
. TRBV18 CASSPLGLGGNEQFF
. TRBV10-2 CASSRGMYEQYF
. TRBV27 CASRINSRPSLGEQYF
. TRBV12-3/TRBV12-4 CASRSRVNYGYTF
. TRBV19 CASSTGLPNQPQHF
. TRBV3-1/TRBV3-2 CASSQGLGETQYF
. TRBV18 CASSLLGDTEAFF
. TRBV5-4 CASSFRPKGTQYF
. TRBV20-1 CSASPARSYEQYF
. TRBV2 CASSESPRVVGGYIQYF
. TRBV6-5 CASSYSMAETNEKLFF
. TRBV5-4 CASSLAPYGYTF
. TRBV7-3 CASSPQGYTEAFF
TRBD2 TRBV10-2 CASSESAAGGYTDTQYF
TRBD1 TRBV3-1/TRBV3-2 CASSQDRGTDFYF
. TRBV7-9 CASSSTADTQYF
. TRBV2 CASSEIGVGEKLFF
TRBD1 TRBV19 CASSIFSQGAGEQYF
. TRBV2 CASSVEGTMNTEAFF